One sample yielded the 14 T cell receptor beta chains listed below, sequenced in a study of T cell responses to AZD1222 COVID-19 vaccine. Produced via immunoSEQ multiplex PCR; TCRdb's table is partial and in-frame only. There are roughly 120,000 clones in the sample; less than 95% occur only once, and 5% to 5.5% lies in the top ten. The source was peripheral blood, collected on day 0 of AZD1222 vaccination. These TCRs come from an adult in good health.

In nucleotides, the CDR3 is TGCGCCAGCAGCAGCAGACAGAGCTCCTACAATGAGCAGTTCTTC. Its protein product is CASSSRQSSYNEQFF. This rearrangement joins TRBV5-1 to TRBJ2-1; D is possibly TRBD1 (5 bases). The CDR3 sequence is 15 residues long. Germline CDR1 reads SGHRS; CDR2 reads YFSETQ. V lost 4 bases to trimming and J lost 0 bases, with 11 bases between them. Full variable domain (outside the CDR3, taken from reference TRBV5-1 and TRBJ2-1): KAGVTQTPRYLIKTRGQQVTLSCSPISGHRSVSWYQQTPGQGLQFLFEYFSETQRNKGNFPGRFSGRQFSNSRSEMNVSTLELGDSALYLCASSSRQSSYNEQFFGPGTRLTVL.

A few counts support this clone. The rearrangement joins TRBV5-1 to TRBJ1-6, with 7 bases fitting TRBD1. Germline V gene sequence: CDR1 SGHRS, CDR2 YFSETQ. The CDR3 length is 17 residues. V trimming: 5 bases; J trimming: 9 bases; junction bases outside the gene matches: 17. The CDR3 bases are TGCGCCAGCAGTACCGGGTTCAGGGGGAACTTGATTTCACCCCTCCACTTT. Protein sequence: CASSTGFRGNLISPLHF.

The genes are TRBV28 and TRBJ1-4, with D hard to call. The germline V gene has CDR1 MDHEN and CDR2 SYDVKM. The germline V and J ends were trimmed by 7 bases and 8 bases, with 8 bases remaining between them. The CDR3 covers 11 residues. CDR3 sequence: CASISGEKLFF. CDR3 bases: TGTGCCAGCATTTCTGGCGAAAAACTGTTTTTT.

The chain employs TRBV2 and TRBJ2-7; possibly TRBD1 or TRBD2 for D (5 bases each). Trimming left V 6 bases short and J 9 bases short, with 24 bases between. This CDR3 is 15 amino acids long. Germline V gives CDR1 SNHLY, CDR2 FYNNEI. The CDR3 DNA reads as TGTGCCAGCAGCCCCTGGGACCTGTTGCTGTCTGTGCAGTACTTC. It specifies CASSPWDLLLSVQYF.

The rearrangement links TRBV4-1 to TRBJ2-7; maybe TRBD1 (6 bases). The V and J ends lost 1 base and 3 bases respectively, with 19 bases between them. This CDR3 is built from 17 residues. Germline CDR1 reads MGHRA; CDR2 reads YSYEKL. In DNA form, the CDR3 reads TGCGCCAGCAGCCAAGGCGGATTTGTTGCAGGGGACTACGAGCAGTACTTC. Translation: CASSQGGFVAGDYEQYF.

The CDR3, as DNA: TGTGCCAGCAGCCAAATTGGACAGGGCCCTTTCTATGGCTACACCTTC. It translates to CASSQIGQGPFYGYTF. The J gene is TRBJ1-2, the V gene TRBV3-1 (or the pseudogene TRBV3-2); the match to TRBD1 covers 8 bases. Germline CDR1 and CDR2: LGHDT and YNNKEL (reference sequence). Losses at the gene ends were 2 bases for V and 4 bases for J; bases not matched to a gene: 9. The CDR3 covers 16 residues.

Here the CDR3 reads CASSPGGGYEQYF. CDR3 bases: TGTGCCAGTAGTCCCGGGGGGGGCTACGAGCAGTACTTC. This chain uses TRBV19 with TRBJ2-7; 8 positions match TRBD2. The CDR3 has 13 residues. The germline CDR1 and CDR2 sequences are LNHDA and SQIVND (reference sequence). V lost 5 bases and J lost 3; bases outside the gene matches: 3.

The rearrangement links TRBV15 to TRBJ1-6; the D is unclear. The CDR3 length is 17 residues. V dropped 0 bases and J dropped 1 base, with 10 bases sitting between them. Per germline, CDR1 LNHNV and CDR2 YYDKDF (reference sequence). The DNA for the CDR3 is TGTGCCACCAGCAGAGAAGGGTTGGGGTCCTATAATTCACCCCTCCACTTT. Its translation is CATSREGLGSYNSPLHF.

The J gene is TRBJ1-2, the V gene TRBV6-5; maybe TRBD1 (6 bases). Trimming took off 6 bases at V and 0 bases at J, with 14 bases between the two ends. CDR1 is MNHEY and CDR2 is SVGAGI in the germline V gene. The CDR3 is 15 residues long. The CDR3 DNA sequence: TGTGCCAGCAGGGACAGCTATACCCCTAACTATGGCTACACCTTC. Encoded protein: CASRDSYTPNYGYTF.

The chain employs TRBV12-5 and TRBJ1-5; 8 positions agree with TRBD1. J gave up 3 bases and V 6 bases, and 4 bases lay outside the gene matches. Per the germline V gene, CDR1 is LGHNT and CDR2 is FRNRAP. The CDR3 spans 14 residues. The CDR3 coding sequence is TGTGCTAGTGGCGAGACAGGGGACAATCAGCCCCAGCATTTT. Translating it yields CASGETGDNQPQHF.

The genes are TRBV30 and TRBJ2-3; either TRBD1 or TRBD2 may supply D (5 bases each). V gave up 3 bases and J gave up 0 bases, with 10 bases separating them. The length of the CDR3 is 14 residues. Germline assignment: CDR1 GTSNPN and CDR2 SVGIG (reference sequence). CDR3 in DNA: TGTGCCTGGAGACGGGGCGGGAGCACAGATACGCAGTATTTT. The encoded protein is CAWRRGGSTDTQYF.

This clone has just a few counts. This chain links TRBV12-5 with TRBJ1-1, with 9 bases identical to TRBD1. Looked up from germline, CDR1 is LGHNT and CDR2 is FRNRAP. V gave up 0 bases and J gave up 3 bases; unmatched junction bases: 11. The CDR3 loop spans 18 amino acids. This chain's CDR3 is CASGLVLPQQGADTEAFF. The CDR3 DNA reads TGTGCTAGTGGTTTGGTACTCCCCCAACAGGGGGCGGACACTGAAGCTTTCTTT.

The chain combines TRBV12-5 with TRBJ1-1; D unclear. The CDR3 consists of 14 residues. The V gene's germline CDR1 is LGHNT and CDR2 FRNRAP. V was pared by 1 base and J by 0 bases, with 6 bases between. The CDR3 region is CASGLGRLNTEAFF. The CDR3 DNA reads as TGTGCTAGTGGTTTGGGACGGTTGAACACTGAAGCTTTCTTT.

This clone was observed a single time. The V gene is TRBV13, the J gene TRBJ2-7; 8 bases match TRBD1. With V trimmed by 3 bases and J by 4 bases, 11 bases remained unmatched. The CDR3 runs to 16 residues. The V gene's germline CDR1 is PRHDT and CDR2 FYEKMQ (reference sequence). The CDR3 region is CASSFFGAGGGYEQYF. Written as DNA, the CDR3 is TGTGCCAGCAGCTTCTTTGGGGCAGGGGGCGGGTACGAGCAGTACTTC.